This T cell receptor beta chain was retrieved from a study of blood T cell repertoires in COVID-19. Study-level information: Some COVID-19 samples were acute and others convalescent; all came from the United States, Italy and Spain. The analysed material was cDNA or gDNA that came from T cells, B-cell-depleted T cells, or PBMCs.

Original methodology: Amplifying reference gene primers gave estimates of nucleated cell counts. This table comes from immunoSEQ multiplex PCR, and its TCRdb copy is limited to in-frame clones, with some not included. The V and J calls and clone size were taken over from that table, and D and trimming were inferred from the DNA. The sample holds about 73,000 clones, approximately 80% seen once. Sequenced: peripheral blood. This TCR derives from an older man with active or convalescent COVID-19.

CDR3 nucleotide sequence: TGTGCCAGCAGTTACCCAAACAGCGGCGAGCAGTACTTC. Encoded protein: CASSYPNSGEQYF. The chain combines TRBV6-6 with TRBJ2-7; a weak D match, TRBD2 (5 bases). V was trimmed by 2 bases and J by 6 bases, leaving 11 bases between them. The CDR3 contains 13 residues. Germline V gives CDR1 MNHNY, CDR2 SVGAGI (reference sequence).